Sequencing of this TCR beta chain was carried out in a study of T cell repertoires in cytomegalovirus infection. MiXCR was run by TCRdb on the reads, yielding one entry per CDR3 protein. This sample has more than 400,000 distinct CDR3 sequences; more than 20% occur once, and the top ten carry under 15%. V gave up 6 bases and J gave up 5 bases; unmatched junction bases: 7. The CDR3 covers 15 residues. Specimen: PBMCs. The gene calls are TRBV12-3 or TRBV12-4 and TRBJ2-2; 9 bases agree with TRBD1. The clonotype originates from a human donor in good health (CMV status not recorded). Some clones in this sample may be carry-over from other donors' samples. CDR3 region: CASRWGTGRTGELFF. CDR3 DNA sequence: TGTGCCAGCAGGTGGGGGACAGGGCGAACCGGGGAGCTGTTTTTT.